This T cell receptor (beta chain) was observed in a study of prognosis after radiotherapy for stage I lung cancer. Amplicons of TCR beta CDR3 were generated from genomic DNA by two-round multiplex PCR. During first-round PCR, primers specific to each TRBV and TRBJ gene were used. Each CDR3 protein is one row after TCRdb ran MiXCR on the multiplex PCR reads. The sample contains about 47,000 distinct CDR3 sequences, about 35% of which appear only once. This clonotype was counted at least ten times. Source: PBMCs, taken before or after stereotactic body radiation therapy (not recorded which). The sequence was obtained from a donor of 50 years or more with non-small cell lung cancer.

CDR3 residues: CASTRTGEQPQHF. The CDR3 coding sequence is TGTGCCAGCACACGGACAGGGGAACAGCCCCAGCATTTT. This chain uses TRBV2 with TRBJ1-5, with 9 bases lining up with TRBD1. V was clipped by 7 bases and J by 7 bases; unmatched bases: 5. In germline, CDR1 is SNHLY, CDR2 FYNNEI. The CDR3 has 13 amino acids.